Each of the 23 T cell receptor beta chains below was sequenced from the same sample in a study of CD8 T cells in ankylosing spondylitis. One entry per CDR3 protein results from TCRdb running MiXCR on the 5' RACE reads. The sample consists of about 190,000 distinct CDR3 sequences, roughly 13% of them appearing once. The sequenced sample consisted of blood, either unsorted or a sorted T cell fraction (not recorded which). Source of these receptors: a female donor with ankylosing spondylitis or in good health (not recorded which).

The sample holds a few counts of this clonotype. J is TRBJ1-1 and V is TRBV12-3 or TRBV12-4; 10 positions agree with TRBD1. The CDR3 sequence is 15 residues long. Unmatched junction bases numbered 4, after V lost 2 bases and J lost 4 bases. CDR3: CASSLPGQGFTEAFF. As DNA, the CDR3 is TGTGCCAGCAGTTTACCGGGACAGGGGTTCACTGAAGCTTTCTTT.

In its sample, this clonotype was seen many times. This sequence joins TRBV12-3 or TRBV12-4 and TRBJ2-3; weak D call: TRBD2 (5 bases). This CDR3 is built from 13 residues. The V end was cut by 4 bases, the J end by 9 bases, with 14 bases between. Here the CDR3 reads CASSSLASRTQYF. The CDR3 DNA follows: TGTGCCAGCAGTTCCCTAGCTTCTAGAACGCAGTATTTT.

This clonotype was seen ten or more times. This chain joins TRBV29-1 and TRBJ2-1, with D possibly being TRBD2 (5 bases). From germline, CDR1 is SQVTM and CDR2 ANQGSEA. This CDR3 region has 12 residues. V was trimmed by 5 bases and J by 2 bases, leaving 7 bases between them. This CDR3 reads CSVQTTYNEQFF. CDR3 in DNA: TGCAGCGTTCAGACTACCTACAATGAGCAGTTCTTC.

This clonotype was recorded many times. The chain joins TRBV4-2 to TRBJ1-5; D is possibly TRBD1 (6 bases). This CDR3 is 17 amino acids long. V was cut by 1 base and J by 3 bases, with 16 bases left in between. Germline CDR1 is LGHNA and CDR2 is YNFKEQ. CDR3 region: CASSQGINGQINQPQHF. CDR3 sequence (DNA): TGTGCCAGCAGCCAAGGGATAAACGGACAGATCAATCAGCCCCAGCATTTT.

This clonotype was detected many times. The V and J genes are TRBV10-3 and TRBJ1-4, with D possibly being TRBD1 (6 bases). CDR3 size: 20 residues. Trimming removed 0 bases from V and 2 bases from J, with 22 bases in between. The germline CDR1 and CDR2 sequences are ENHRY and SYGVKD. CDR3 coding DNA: TGTGCCATCAGTGAGTCGAACCTTCAGGGGAAGAAGAGCACTAATGAAAAACTGTTTTTT. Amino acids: CAISESNLQGKKSTNEKLFF.

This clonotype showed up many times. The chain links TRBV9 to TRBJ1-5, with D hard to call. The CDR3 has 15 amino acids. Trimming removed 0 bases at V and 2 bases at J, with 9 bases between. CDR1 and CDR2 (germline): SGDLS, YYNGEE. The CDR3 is CASSVAGVGNQPQHF. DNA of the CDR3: TGTGCCAGCAGCGTAGCCGGGGTCGGCAATCAGCCCCAGCATTTT.

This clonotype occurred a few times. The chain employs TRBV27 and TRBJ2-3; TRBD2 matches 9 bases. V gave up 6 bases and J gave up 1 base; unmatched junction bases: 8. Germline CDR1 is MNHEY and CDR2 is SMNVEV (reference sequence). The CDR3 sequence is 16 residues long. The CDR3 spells CASSRSGRSGTDTQYF. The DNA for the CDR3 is TGTGCCAGCAGCCGAAGCGGGAGGTCGGGCACAGATACGCAGTATTTT.

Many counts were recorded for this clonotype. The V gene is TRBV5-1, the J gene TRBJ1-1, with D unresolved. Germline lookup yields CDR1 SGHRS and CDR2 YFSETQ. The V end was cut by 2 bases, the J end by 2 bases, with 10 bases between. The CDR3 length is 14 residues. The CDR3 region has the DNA TGCGCCAGCAGCTTTGTAGGAGATAACACTGAAGCTTTCTTT. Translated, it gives CASSFVGDNTEAFF.

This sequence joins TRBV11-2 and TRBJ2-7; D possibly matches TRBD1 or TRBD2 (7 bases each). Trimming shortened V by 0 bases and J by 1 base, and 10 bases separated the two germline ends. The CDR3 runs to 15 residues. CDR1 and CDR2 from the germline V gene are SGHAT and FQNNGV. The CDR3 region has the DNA TGTGCCAGCAGCTTAGACAGGGGGGGATCCTACGAGCAGTACTTC. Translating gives CASSLDRGGSYEQYF.

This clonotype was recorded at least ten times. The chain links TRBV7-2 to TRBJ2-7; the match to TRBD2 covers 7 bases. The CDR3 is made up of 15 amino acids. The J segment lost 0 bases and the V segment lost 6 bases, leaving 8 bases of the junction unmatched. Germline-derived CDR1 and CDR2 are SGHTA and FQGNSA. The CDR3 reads CASRGGEGSSYEQYF. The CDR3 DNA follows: TGTGCCAGCAGGGGGGGGGAGGGAAGCTCCTACGAGCAGTACTTC.

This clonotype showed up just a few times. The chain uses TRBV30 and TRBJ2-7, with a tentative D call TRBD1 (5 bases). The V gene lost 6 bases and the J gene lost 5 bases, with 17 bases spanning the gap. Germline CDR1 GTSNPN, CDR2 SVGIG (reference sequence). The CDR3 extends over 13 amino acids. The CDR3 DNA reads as TGTGCCTGTGAACCCCCAGGGATCCACGAGCAGTACTTC. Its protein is CACEPPGIHEQYF.

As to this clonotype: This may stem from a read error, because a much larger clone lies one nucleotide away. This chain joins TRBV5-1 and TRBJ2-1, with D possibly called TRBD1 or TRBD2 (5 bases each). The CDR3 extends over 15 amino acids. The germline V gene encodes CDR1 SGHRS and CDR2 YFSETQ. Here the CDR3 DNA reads TGCGCCGGCAGCTTGGGGGTGAGCTCCTACAATGAGCAGTTCTTC. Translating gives CAGSLGVSSYNEQFF.

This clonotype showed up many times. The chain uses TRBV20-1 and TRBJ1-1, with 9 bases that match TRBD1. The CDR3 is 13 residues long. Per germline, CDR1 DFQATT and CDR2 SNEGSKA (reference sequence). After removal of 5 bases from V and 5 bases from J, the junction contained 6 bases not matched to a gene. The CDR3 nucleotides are TGCAGTGCTCGTACAGGGGGCAAAACTGAAGCTTTCTTT. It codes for CSARTGGKTEAFF.

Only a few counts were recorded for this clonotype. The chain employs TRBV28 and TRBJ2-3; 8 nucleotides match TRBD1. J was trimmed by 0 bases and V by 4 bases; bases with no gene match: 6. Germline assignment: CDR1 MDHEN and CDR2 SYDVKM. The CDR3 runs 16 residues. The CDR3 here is CASSSPGGASTDTQYF. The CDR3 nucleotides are TGTGCCAGCAGTTCCCCAGGGGGCGCGAGCACAGATACGCAGTATTTT.

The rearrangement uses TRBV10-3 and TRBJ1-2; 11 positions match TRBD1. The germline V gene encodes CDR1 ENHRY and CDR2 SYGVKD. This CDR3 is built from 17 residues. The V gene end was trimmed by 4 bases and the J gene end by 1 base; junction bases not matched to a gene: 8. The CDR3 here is CAISATSGTGGNYGYTF. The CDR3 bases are TGTGCCATCAGTGCGACATCCGGGACAGGGGGTAACTATGGCTACACCTTC.

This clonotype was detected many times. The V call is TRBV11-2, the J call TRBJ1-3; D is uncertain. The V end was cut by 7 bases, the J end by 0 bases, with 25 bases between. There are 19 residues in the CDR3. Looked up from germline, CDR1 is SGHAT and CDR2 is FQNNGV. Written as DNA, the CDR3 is TGTGCCAGCAACCTCCCGGAAGAGCGTTGGCGGCTCTCTGGAAACACCATATATTTT. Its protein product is CASNLPEERWRLSGNTIYF.

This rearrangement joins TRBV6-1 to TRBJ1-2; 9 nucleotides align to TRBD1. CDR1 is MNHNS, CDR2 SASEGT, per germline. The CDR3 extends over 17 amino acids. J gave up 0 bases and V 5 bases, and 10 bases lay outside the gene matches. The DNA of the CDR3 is TGTGCCAGCAGTCCTATACAGGGGGCGACAGCTAACTATGGCTACACCTTC. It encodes CASSPIQGATANYGYTF.

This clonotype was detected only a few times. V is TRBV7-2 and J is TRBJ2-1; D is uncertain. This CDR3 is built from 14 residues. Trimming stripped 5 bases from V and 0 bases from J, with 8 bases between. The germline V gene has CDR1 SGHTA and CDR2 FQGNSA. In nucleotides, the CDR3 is TGTGCCAGCAGCACCCGTAGCTCCTACAATGAGCAGTTCTTC. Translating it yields CASSTRSSYNEQFF.

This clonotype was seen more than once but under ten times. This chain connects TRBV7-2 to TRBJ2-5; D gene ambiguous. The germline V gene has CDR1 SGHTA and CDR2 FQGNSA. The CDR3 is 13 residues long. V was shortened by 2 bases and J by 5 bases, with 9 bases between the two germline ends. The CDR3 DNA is TGTGCCAGCAGCTTATGGGGTGGGGAGACCCAGTACTTC. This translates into CASSLWGGETQYF.

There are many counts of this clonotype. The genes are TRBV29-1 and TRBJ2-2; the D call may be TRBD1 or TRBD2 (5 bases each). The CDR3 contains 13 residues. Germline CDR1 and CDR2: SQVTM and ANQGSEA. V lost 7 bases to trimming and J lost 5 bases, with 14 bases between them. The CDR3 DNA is TGCAGCGCAACAAGGGGACCGACCGGGGAGCTGTTTTTT. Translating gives CSATRGPTGELFF.

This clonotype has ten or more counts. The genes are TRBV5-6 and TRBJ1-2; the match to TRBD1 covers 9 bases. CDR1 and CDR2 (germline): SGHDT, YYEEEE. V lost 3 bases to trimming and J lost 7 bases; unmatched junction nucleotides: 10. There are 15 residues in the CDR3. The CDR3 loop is CASSSRQGEFSGYTF. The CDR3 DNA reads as TGTGCCAGCAGCTCCCGACAGGGGGAATTCTCTGGCTACACCTTC.

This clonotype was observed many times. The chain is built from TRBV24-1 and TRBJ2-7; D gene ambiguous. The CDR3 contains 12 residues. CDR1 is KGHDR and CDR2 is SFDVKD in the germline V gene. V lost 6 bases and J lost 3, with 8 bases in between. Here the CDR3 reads CATSRYGYEQYF. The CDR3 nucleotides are TGTGCCACCAGTCGGTACGGCTACGAGCAGTACTTC.

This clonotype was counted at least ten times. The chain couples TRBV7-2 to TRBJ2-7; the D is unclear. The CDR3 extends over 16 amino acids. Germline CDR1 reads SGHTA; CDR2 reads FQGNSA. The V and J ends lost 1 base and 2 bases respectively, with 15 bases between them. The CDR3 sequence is CASSLEPPSDPYEQYF. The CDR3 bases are TGTGCCAGCAGCTTAGAGCCACCGAGCGACCCCTACGAGCAGTACTTC.